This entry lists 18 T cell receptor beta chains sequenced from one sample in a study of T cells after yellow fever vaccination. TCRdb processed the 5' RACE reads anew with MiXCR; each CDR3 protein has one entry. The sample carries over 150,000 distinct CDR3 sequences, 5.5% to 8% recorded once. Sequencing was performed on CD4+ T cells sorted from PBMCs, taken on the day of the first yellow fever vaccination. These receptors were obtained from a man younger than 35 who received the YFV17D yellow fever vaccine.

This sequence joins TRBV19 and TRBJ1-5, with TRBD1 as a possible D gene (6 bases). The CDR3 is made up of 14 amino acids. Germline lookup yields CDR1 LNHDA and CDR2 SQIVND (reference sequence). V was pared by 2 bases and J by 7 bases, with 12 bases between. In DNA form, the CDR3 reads TGTGCCAGTAGTATAACGGGGGCGGGGCAGCCCCAGCATTTT. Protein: CASSITGAGQPQHF. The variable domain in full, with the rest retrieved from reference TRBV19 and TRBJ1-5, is DGGITQSPKYLFRKEGQNVTLSCEQNLNHDAMYWYRQDPGQGLRLIYYSQIVNDFQKGDIAEGYSVSREKKESFPLTVTSAQKNPTAFYLCASSITGAGQPQHFGDGTRLSIL.

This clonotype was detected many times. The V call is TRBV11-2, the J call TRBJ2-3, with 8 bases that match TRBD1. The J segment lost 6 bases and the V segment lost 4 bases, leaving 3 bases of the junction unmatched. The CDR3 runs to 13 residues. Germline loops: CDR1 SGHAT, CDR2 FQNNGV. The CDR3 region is CASSSRDRDTQYF. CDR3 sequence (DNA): TGTGCCAGCAGCTCCCGGGACAGGGATACGCAGTATTTT. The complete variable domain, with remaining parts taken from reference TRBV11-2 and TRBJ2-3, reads EAGVAQSPRYKIIEKRQSVAFWCNPISGHATLYWYQQILGQGPKLLIQFQNNGVVDDSQLPKDRFSAERLKGVDSTLKIQPAKLEDSAVYLCASSSRDRDTQYFGPGTRLTVL.

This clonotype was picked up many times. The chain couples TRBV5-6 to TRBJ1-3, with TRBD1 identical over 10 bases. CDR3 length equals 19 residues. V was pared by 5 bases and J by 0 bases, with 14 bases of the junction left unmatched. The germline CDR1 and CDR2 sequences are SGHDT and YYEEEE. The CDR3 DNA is TGTGCCAGCAGTTACCGGGACAGGGGATTCTCCGCCTCTGGAAACACCATATATTTT. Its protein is CASSYRDRGFSASGNTIYF.

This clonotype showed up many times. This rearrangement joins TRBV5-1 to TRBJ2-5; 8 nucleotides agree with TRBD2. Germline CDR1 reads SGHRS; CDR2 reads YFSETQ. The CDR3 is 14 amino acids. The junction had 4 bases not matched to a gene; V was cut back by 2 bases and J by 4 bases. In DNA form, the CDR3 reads TGCGCCAGCAGCTTTAGCGGGGCCTTAGAGACCCAGTACTTC. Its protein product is CASSFSGALETQYF.

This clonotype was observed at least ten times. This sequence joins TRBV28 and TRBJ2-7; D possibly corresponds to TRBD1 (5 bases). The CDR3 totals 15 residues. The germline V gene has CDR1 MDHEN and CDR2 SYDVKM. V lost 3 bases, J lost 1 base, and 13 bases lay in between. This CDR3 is CASSLGSTGSYEQYF. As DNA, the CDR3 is TGTGCCAGCAGTTTGGGATCTACAGGTTCCTACGAGCAGTACTTC. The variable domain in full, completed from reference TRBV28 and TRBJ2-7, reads DVKVTQSSRYLVKRTGEKVFLECVQDMDHENMFWYRQDPGLGLRLIYFSYDVKMKEKGDIPEGYSVSREKKERFSLILESASTNQTSMYLCASSLGSTGSYEQYFGPGTRLTVT.

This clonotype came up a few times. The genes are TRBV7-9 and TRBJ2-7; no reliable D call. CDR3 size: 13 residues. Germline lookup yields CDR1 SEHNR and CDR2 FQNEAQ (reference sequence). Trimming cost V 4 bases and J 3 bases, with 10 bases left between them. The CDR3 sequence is CASSYKGFYEQYF. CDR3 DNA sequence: TGTGCCAGCAGCTATAAGGGTTTCTACGAGCAGTACTTC.

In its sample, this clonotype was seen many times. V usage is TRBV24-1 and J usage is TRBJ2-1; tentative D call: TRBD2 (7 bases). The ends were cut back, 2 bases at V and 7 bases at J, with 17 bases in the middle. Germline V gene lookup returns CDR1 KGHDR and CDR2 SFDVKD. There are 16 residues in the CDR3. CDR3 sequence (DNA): TGTGCCACCAGTGATTCCCGCGGGGGCATGGGGAATGAGCAGTTCTTC. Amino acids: CATSDSRGGMGNEQFF.

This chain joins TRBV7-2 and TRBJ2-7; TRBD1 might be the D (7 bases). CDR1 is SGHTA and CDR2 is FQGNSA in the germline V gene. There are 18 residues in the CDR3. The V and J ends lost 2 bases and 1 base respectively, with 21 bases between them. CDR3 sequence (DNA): TGTGCCAGCAGCTTACGCCAAGGGGGCCGACGGGGGTCCTACGAGCAGTACTTC. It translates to CASSLRQGGRRGSYEQYF.

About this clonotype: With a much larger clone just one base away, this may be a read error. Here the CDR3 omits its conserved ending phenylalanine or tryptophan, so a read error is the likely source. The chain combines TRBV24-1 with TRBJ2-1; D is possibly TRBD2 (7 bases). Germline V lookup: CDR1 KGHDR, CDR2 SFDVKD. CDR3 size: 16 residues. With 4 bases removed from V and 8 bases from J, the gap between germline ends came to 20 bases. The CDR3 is CATSDPTAGAKDEQFL. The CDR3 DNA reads TGTGCCACCAGTGACCCCACGGCGGGGGCAAAAGATGAGCAGTTCCTC.

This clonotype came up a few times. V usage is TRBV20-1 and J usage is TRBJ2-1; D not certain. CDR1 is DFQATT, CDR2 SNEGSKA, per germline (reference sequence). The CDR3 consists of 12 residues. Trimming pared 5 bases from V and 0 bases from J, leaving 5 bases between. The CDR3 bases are TGCAGTGCTCCCTCCTCCTACAATGAGCAGTTCTTC. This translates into CSAPSSYNEQFF.

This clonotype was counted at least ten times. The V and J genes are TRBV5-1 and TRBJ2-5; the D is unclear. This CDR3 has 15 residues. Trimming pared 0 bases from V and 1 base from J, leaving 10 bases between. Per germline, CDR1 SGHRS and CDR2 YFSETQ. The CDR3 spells CASSLELAAQETQYF. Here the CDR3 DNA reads TGCGCCAGCAGCTTGGAGCTGGCCGCCCAAGAGACCCAGTACTTC.

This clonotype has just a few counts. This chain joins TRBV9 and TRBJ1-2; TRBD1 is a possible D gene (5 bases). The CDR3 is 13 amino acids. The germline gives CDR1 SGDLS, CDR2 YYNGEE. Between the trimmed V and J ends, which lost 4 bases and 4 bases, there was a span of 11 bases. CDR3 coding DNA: TGTGCCAGCAGCATGGGACTGACCTATGGCTACACCTTC. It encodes CASSMGLTYGYTF.

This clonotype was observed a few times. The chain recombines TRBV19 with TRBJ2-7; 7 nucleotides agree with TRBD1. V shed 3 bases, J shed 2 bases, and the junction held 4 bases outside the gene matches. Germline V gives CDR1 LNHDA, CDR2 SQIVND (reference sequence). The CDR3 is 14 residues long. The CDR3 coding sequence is TGTGCCAGTAGTATCCCGGGACAGACCTACGAGCAGTACTTC. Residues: CASSIPGQTYEQYF. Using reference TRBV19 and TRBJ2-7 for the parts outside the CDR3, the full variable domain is DGGITQSPKYLFRKEGQNVTLSCEQNLNHDAMYWYRQDPGQGLRLIYYSQIVNDFQKGDIAEGYSVSREKKESFPLTVTSAQKNPTAFYLCASSIPGQTYEQYFGPGTRLTVT.

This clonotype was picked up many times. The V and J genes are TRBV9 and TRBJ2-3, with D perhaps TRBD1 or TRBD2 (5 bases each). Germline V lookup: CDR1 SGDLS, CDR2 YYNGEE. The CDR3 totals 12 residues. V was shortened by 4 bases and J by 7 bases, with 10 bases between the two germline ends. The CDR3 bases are TGTGCCAGCAGCTTGGGACCCAATACGCAGTATTTT. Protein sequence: CASSLGPNTQYF. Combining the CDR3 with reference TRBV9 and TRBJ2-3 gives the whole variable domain DSGVTQTPKHLITATGQRVTLRCSPRSGDLSVYWYQQSLDQGLQFLIQYYNGEERAKGNILERFSAQQFPDLHSELNLSSLELGDSALYFCASSLGPNTQYFGPGTRLTVL.

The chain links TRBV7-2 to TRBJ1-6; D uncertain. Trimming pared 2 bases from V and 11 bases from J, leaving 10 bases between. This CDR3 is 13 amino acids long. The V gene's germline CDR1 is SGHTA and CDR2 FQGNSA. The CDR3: CASSLTTAPPLHF. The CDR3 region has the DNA TGTGCCAGCAGCTTAACAACCGCCCCACCCCTCCACTTT.

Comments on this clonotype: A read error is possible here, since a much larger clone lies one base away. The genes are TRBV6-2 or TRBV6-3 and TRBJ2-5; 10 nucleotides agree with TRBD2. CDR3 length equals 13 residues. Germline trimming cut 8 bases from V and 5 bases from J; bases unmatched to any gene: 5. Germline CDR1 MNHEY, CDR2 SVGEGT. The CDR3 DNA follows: TGTGCCAGCTTGACTAGCGGGTGTGAGACCCAGTACTTC. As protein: CASLTSGCETQYF.

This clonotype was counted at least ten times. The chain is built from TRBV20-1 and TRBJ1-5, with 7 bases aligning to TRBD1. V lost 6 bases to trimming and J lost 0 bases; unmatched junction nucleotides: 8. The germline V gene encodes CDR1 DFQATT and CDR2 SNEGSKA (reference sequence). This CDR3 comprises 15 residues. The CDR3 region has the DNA TGCAGTGCACCCAGACAGGGCCATAGCAATCAGCCCCAGCATTTT. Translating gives CSAPRQGHSNQPQHF.

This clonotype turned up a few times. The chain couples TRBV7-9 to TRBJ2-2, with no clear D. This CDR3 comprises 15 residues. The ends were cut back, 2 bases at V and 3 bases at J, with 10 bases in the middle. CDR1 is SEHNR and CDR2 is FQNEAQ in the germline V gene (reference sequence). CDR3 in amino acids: CASSLFLSDTGELFF. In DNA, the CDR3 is TGTGCCAGCAGCTTATTCCTGTCAGACACCGGGGAGCTGTTTTTT.